This T cell receptor (beta chain) is from a study of neoadjuvant anti-PD-1 for oral cavity cancer. Study overall: Patients without progression got a fourth dose around day 43.

The assay was immunoSEQ multiplex PCR, and TCRdb's table has in-frame clones only and misses some. The sample consists of tens of thousands of clones, roughly 90% of them appearing once. The V and J ends lost 0 bases and 5 bases respectively, with 10 bases between them. Germline values: CDR1 SGHNT, CDR2 YENEEA. The CDR3 is 14 residues long. As for time point: after neoadjuvant nivolumab, at surgical resection. Stage II-IVA oral cavity squamous cell carcinoma was new and untreated by systemic or radiation therapy. The patients had HPV-negative, locally advanced oral cavity squamous cell carcinoma. This receptor was identified in a person aged 35-79 years with oral cavity squamous cell carcinoma. The material was PBMCs, obtained after nivolumab (anti-PD-1) treatment. V gene TRBV11-3 combines with J gene TRBJ2-5, with TRBD2 as a possible D gene (6 bases). The DNA of the CDR3 is TGTGCCAGCAGCTTAGATGGGGAGGTGGAGACCCAGTACTTC. It codes for CASSLDGEVETQYF. Based on the CDR3 plus reference TRBV11-3 and TRBJ2-5, the full variable domain is EAGVVQSPRYKIIEKKQPVAFWCNPISGHNTLYWYLQNLGQGPELLIRYENEEAVDDSQLPKDRFSAERLKGVDSTLKIQPAELGDSAVYLCASSLDGEVETQYFGPGTRLLVL.